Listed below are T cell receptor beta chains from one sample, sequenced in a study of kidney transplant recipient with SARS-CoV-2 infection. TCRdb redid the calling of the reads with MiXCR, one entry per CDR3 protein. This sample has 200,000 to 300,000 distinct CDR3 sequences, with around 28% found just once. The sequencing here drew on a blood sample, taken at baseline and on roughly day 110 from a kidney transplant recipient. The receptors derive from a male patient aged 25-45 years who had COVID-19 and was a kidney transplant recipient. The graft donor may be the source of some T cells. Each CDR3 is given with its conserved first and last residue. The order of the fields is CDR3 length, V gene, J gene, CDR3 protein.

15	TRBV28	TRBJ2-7	CASRTLGLAGTEQYF
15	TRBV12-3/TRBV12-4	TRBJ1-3	CANSLDLRPGNTIYF
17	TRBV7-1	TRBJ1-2	CASSKPGHEGKTYGYTF
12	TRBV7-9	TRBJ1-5	CASSFSNQPQHF
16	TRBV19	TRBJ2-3	CASSIGLAGLTDTQYF
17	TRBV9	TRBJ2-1	CASSSPGGGSNYNEQFF
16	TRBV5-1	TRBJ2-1	CASSSGLAGGRDEQFF
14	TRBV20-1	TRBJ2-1	CSARAGVSYNEQFF
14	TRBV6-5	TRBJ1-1	CASAMGNRNTEAFF
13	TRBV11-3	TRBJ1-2	CTSGGDTNYGYTF
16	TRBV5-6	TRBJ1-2	CASPTCNSRKTYGYTF
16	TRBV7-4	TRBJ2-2	CASSFVSGRASGELFF
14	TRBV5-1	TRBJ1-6	CASSLRDRGSPLHF
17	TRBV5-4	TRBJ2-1	CASSLYIGTSTGNEQFF
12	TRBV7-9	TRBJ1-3	CASRSGGNTIYF
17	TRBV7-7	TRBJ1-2	CASSLMLKCRKTYGYTF
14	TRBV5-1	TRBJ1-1	CASSLGGGDIEAFF
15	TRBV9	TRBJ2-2	CASSVASGVTGELFF
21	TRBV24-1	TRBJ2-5	CATSDPTPRPGRTPGFETQYF
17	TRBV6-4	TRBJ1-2	CASSYRASHGRTYGYTF